This section outlines one T cell receptor beta chain sequence together with its context. V lost 6 bases, J lost 1 base, and 11 bases stayed unmatched. Germline CDR1 is ENHRY and CDR2 is SYGVKD. The CDR3 has 19 amino acids. The sample comes from a study of blood T cell repertoires in COVID-19. As originally analysed: Amplification with reference gene primers provided the estimates of nucleated cell counts. TCRdb's table, derived via immunoSEQ multiplex PCR, lists solely in-frame clones and lacks some. Clonal size and the V and J genes are those of that table, whereas D and trimming came from the DNA. The sample consists of around 340,000 clones, approximately 91% of them appearing once. In assigning cohorts, the study relied on participant-reported clinical history. People in the exposed group encountered a COVID-19 case within 2 weeks before entering the study.

This TCR came from a woman in her 30s who had been exposed to COVID-19. The chain carries TRBV10-3 and TRBJ2-3; TRBD2 matches 15 bases. Input material: PBMCs or T cells enriched from blood (not recorded which). CDR3 nucleotide sequence: TGTGCCATCAGCCGGCCGCCTGGACTAGCGGGAGGGGGCACAGATACGCAGTATTTT. This translates into CAISRPPGLAGGGTDTQYF.